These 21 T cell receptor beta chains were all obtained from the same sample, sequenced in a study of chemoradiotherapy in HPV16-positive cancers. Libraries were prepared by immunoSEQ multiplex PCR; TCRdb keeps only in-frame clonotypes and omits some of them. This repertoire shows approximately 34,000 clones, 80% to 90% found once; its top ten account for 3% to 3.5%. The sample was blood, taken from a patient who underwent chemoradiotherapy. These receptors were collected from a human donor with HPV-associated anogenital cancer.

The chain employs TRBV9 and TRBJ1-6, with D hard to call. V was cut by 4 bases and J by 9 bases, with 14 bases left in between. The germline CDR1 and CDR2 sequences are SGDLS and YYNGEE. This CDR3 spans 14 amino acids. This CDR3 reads CASSLSPNGSPLHF. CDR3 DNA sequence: TGTGCCAGCAGCTTGTCCCCCAACGGTTCACCCCTCCACTTT. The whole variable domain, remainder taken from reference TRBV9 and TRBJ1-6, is DSGVTQTPKHLITATGQRVTLRCSPRSGDLSVYWYQQSLDQGLQFLIQYYNGEERAKGNILERFSAQQFPDLHSELNLSSLELGDSALYFCASSLSPNGSPLHFGNGTRLTVT.

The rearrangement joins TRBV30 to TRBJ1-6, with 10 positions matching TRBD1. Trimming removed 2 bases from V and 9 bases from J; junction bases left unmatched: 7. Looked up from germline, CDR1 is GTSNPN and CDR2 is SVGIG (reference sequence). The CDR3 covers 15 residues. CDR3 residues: CAWSPGTGDISPLHF. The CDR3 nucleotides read TGTGCCTGGAGTCCCGGGACAGGGGATATTTCACCCCTCCACTTT.

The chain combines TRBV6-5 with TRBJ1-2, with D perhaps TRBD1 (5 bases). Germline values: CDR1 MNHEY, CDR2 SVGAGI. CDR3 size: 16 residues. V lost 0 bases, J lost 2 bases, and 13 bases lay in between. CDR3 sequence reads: CASSYSAGRVNYGYTF. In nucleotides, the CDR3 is TGTGCCAGCAGTTACTCTGCCGGCAGGGTCAACTATGGCTACACCTTC.

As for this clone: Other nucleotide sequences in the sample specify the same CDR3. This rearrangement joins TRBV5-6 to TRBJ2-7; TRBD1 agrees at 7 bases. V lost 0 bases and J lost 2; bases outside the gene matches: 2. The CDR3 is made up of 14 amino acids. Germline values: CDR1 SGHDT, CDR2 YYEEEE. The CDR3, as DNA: TGTGCCAGCAGCTTGGGACAGGGAGCCTACGAGCAGTACTTC. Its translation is CASSLGQGAYEQYF. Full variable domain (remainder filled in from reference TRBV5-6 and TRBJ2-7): DAGVTQSPTHLIKTRGQQVTLRCSPKSGHDTVSWYQQALGQGPQFIFQYYEEEERQRGNFPDRFSGHQFPNYSSELNVNALLLGDSALYLCASSLGQGAYEQYFGPGTRLTVT.

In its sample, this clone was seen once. CDR3 sequence reads: CASSLVDRSYEQYF. CDR3 nucleotide sequence: TGCGCCAGCAGCCTGGTTGACAGGAGCTACGAGCAGTACTTC. This sequence joins TRBV5-1 and TRBJ2-7, with a tentative D call TRBD1 (6 bases). This CDR3 is 14 amino acids long. Trimming removed 4 bases from V and 3 bases from J, with 14 bases in between. Germline CDR1 SGHRS, CDR2 YFSETQ.

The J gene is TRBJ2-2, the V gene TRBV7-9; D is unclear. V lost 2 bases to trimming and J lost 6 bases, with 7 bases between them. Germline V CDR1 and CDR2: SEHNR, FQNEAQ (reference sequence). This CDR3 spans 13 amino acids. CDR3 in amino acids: CASSLMEPGELFF. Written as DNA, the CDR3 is TGTGCCAGCAGCTTAATGGAGCCCGGGGAGCTGTTTTTT.

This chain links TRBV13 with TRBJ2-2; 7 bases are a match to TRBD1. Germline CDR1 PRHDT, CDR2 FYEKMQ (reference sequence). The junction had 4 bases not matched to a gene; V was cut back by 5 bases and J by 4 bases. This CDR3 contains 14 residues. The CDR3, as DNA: TGTGCCAGCAGCGTGCGACAGGGCACCGGGGAGCTGTTTTTT. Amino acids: CASSVRQGTGELFF.

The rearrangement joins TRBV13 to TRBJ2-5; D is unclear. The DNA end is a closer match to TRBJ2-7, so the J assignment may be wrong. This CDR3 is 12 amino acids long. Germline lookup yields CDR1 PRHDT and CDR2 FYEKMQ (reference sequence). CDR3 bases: TGTGCCAGCAGCTTAAACAGATACGAGCAGTACTTC. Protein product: CASSLNRYEQYF.

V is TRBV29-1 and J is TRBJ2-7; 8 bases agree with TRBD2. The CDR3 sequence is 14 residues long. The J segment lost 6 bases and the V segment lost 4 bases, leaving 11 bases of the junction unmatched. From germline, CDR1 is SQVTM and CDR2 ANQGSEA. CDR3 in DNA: TGCAGCGTTGTTGGAGCGGGAGCAGTCGGCGAGCAGTACTTC. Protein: CSVVGAGAVGEQYF.

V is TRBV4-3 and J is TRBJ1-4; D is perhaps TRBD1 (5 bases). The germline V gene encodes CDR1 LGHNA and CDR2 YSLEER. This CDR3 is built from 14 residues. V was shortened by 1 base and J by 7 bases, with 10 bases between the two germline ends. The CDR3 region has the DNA TGCGCCAGCAGCCAAGGGGGCCGAGGTGAAAAACTGTTTTTT. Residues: CASSQGGRGEKLFF.

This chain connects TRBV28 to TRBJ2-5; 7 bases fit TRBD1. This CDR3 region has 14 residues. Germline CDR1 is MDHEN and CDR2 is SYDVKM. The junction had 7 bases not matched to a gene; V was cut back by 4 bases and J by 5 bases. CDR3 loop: CASSSTQGWETQYF. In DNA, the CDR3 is TGTGCCAGCAGTTCGACACAGGGGTGGGAGACCCAGTACTTC.

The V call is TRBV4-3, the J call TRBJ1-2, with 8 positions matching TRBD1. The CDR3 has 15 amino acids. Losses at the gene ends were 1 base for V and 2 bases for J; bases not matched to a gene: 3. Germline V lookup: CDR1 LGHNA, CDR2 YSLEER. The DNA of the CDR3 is TGCGCCAGCAGCCAAGCGGACAGGGAGAACTATGGCTACACCTTC. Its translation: CASSQADRENYGYTF.

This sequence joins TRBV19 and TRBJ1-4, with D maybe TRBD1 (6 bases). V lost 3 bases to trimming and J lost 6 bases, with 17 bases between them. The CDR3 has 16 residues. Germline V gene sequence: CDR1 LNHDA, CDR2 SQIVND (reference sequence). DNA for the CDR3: TGTGCCAGTAGTATCCGGATAGGGGGAAGGGATGAAAAACTGTTTTTT. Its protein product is CASSIRIGGRDEKLFF.

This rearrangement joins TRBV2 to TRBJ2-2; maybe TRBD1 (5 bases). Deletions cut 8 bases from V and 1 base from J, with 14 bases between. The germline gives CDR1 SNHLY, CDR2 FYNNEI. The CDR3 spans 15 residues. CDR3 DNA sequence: TGTGCCAGCTATGGGCAGGGCCTGAACACCGGGGAGCTGTTTTTT. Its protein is CASYGQGLNTGELFF. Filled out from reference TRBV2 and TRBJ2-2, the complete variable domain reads EPEVTQTPSHQVTQMGQEVILRCVPISNHLYFYWYRQILGQKVEFLVSFYNNEISEKSEIFDDQFSVERPDGSNFTLKIRSTKLEDSAMYFCASYGQGLNTGELFFGEGSRLTVL.

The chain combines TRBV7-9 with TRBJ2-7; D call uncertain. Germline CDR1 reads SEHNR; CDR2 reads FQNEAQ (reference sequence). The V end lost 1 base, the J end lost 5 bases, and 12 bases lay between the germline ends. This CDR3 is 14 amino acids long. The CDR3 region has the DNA TGTGCCAGCAGCTTAGACGGACCTGGGGACGAGCAGTACTTC. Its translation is CASSLDGPGDEQYF.

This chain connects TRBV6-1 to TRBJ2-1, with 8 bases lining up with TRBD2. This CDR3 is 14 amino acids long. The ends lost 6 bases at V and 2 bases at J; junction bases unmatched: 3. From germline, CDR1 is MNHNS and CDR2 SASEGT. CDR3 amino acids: CASRIAGPYNEQFF. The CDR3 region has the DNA TGTGCCAGCAGGATAGCGGGACCCTACAATGAGCAGTTCTTC.

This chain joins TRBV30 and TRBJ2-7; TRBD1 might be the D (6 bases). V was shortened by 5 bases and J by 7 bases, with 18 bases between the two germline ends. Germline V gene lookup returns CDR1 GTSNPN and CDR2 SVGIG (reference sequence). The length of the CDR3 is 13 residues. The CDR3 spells CAWARTDRVEQYF. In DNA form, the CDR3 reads TGTGCCTGGGCTAGGACAGACCGGGTGGAGCAGTACTTC.

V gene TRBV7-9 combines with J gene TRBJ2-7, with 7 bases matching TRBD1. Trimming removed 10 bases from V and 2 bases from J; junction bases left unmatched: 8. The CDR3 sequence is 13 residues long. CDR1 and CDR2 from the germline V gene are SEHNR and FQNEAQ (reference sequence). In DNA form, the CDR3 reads TGTGCCACCAGGGACAGTCAAACCTACGAGCAGTACTTC. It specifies CATRDSQTYEQYF.

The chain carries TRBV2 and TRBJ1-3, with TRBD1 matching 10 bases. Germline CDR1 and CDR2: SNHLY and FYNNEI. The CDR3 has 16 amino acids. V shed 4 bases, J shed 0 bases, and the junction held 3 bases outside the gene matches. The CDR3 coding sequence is TGTGCCAGCAGTGTGGGACAGGGGCGCTCTGGAAACACCATATATTTT. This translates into CASSVGQGRSGNTIYF. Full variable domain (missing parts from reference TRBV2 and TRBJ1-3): EPEVTQTPSHQVTQMGQEVILRCVPISNHLYFYWYRQILGQKVEFLVSFYNNEISEKSEIFDDQFSVERPDGSNFTLKIRSTKLEDSAMYFCASSVGQGRSGNTIYFGEGSWLTVV.

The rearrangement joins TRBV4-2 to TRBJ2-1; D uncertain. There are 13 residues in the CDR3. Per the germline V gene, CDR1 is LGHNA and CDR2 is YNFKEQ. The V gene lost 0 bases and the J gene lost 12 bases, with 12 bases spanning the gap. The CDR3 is CASSQDPTKGQFF. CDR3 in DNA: TGTGCCAGCAGCCAAGATCCCACCAAGGGGCAGTTCTTC.

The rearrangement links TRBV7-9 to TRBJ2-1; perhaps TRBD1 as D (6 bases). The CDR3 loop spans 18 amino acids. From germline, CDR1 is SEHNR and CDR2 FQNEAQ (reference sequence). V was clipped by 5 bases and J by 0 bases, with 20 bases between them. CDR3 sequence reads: CASSPMTLQGYSYNEQFF. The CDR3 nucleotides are TGTGCCAGCAGCCCCATGACGCTACAGGGTTACTCCTACAATGAGCAGTTCTTC.